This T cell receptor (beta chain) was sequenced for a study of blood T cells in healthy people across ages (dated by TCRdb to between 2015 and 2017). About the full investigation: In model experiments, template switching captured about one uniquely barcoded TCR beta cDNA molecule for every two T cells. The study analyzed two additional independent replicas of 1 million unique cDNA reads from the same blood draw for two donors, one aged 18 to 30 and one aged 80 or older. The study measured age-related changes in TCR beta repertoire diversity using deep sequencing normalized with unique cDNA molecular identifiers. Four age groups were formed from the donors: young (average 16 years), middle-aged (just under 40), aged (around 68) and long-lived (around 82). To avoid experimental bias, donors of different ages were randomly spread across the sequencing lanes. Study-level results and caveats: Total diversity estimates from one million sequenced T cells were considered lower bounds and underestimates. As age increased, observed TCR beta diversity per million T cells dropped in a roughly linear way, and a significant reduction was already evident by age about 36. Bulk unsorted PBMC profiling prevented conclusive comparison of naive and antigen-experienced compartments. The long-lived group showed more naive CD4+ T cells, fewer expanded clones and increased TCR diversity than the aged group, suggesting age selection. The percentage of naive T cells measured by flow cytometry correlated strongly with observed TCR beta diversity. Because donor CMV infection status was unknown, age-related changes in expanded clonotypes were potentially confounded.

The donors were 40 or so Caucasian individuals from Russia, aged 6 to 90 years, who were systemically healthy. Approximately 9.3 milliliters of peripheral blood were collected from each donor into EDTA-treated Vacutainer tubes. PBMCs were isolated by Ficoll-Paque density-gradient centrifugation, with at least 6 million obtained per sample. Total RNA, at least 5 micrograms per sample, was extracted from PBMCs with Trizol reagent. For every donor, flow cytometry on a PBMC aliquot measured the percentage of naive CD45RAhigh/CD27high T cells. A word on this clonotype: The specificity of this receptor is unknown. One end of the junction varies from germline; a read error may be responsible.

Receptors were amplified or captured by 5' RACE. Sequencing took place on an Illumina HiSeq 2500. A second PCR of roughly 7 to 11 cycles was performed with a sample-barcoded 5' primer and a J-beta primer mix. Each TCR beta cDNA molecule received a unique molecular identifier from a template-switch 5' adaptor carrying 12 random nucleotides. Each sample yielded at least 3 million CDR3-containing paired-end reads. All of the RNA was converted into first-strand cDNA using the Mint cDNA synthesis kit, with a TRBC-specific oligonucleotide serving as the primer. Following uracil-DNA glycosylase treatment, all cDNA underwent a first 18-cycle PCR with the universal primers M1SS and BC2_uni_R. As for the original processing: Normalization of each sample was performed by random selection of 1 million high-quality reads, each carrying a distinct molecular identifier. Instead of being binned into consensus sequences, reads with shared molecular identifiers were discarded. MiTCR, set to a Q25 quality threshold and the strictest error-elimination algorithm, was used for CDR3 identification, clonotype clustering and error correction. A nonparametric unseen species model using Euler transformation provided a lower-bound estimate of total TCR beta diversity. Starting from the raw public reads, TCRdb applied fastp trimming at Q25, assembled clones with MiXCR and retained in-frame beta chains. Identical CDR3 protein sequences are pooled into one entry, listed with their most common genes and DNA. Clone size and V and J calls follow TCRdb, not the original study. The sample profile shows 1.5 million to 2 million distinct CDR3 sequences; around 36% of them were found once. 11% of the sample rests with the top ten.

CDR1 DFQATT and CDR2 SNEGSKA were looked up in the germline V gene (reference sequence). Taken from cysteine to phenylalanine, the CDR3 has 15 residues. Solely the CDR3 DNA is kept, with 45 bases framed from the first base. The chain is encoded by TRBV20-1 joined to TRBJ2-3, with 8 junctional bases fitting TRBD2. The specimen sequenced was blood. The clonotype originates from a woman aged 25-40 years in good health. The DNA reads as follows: TGCGGTGCTAGCCCCGGGACTAGGGGCACAGATACGCAGTATTTT. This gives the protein CGASPGTRGTDTQYF.